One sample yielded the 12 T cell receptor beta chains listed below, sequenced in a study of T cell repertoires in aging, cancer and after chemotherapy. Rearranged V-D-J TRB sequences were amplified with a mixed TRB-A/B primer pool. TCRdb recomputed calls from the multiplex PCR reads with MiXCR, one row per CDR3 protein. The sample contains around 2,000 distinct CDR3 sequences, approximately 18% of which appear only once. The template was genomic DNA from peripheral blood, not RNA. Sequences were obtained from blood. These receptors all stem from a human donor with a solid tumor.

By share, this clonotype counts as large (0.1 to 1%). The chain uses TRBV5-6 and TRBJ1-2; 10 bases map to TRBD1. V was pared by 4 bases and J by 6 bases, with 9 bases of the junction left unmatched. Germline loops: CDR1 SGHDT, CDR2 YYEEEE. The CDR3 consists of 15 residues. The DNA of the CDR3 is TGTGCCAGCAGCGCGAGCCTCGGGACAGGGGATGGCTACACCTTC. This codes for CASSASLGTGDGYTF.

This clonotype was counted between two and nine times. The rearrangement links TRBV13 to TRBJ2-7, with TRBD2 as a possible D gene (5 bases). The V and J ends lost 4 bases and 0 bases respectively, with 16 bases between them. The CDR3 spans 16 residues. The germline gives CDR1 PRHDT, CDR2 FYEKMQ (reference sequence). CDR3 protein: CASSSLRERSSYEQYF. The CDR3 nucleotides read TGTGCCAGCAGCTCCCTTAGGGAGAGGAGCTCCTACGAGCAGTACTTC.

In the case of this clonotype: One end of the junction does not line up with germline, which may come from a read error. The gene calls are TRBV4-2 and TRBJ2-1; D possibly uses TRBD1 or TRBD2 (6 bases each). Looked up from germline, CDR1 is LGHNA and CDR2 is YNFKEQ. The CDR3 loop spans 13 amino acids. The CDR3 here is CASSQLPGAEQFF. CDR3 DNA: TGCGCCAGCAGCCAACTTCCGGGGGCTGAGCAGTTCTTC.

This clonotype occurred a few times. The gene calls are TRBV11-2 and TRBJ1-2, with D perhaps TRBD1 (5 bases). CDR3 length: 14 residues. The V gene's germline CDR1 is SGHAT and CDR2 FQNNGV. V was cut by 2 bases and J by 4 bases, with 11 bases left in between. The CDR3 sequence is CASSLTVGAYGYTF. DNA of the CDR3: TGTGCCAGCAGCTTAACCGTCGGGGCCTATGGCTACACCTTC. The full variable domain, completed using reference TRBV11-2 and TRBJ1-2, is EAGVAQSPRYKIIEKRQSVAFWCNPISGHATLYWYQQILGQGPKLLIQFQNNGVVDDSQLPKDRFSAERLKGVDSTLKIQPAKLEDSAVYLCASSLTVGAYGYTFGSGTRLTVV.

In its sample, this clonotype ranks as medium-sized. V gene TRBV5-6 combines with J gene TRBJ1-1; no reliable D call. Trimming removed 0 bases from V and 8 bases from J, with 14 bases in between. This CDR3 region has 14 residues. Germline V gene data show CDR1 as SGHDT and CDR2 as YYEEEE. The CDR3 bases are TGTGCCAGCAGCTTGGAGGTCGGGGAAGGGGAAGCTTTCTTT. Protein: CASSLEVGEGEAFF.

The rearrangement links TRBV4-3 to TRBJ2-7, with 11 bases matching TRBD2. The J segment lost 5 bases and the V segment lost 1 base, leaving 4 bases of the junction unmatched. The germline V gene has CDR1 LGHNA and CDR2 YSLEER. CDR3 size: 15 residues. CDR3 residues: CASSQGTSGSDEQYF. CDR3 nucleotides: TGCGCCAGCAGCCAAGGCACTAGCGGGAGCGACGAGCAGTACTTC.

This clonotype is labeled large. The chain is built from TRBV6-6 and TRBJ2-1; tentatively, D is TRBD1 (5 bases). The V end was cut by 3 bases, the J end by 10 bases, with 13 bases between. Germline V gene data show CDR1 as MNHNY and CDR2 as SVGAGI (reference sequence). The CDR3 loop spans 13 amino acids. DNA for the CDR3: TGTGCCAGCAGTTATCAGGGAAGAACGGAGCAGTTCTTC. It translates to CASSYQGRTEQFF.

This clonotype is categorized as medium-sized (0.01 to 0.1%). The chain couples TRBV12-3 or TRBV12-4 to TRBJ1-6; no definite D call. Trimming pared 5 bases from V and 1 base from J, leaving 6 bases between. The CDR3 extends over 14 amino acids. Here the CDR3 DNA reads TGTGCCAGCAGTGGAGGGTCCTATAATTCACCCCTCCACTTT. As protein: CASSGGSYNSPLHF.

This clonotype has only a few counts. CDR3 sequence reads: CASSLRQPYGYTF. The CDR3 DNA is TGTGCCAGCAGTTTACGACAGCCCTATGGCTACACCTTC. This sequence joins TRBV28 and TRBJ1-2; possible D gene TRBD1, 5 bases. The germline CDR1 and CDR2 sequences are MDHEN and SYDVKM. V was clipped by 2 bases and J by 4 bases, with 8 bases between them. The CDR3 contains 13 residues.

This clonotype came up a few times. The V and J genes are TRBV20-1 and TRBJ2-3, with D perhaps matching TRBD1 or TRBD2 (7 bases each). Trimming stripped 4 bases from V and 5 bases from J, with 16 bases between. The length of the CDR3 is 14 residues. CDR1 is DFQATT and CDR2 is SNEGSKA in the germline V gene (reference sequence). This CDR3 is CSAKATGRGDTQYF. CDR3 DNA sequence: TGCAGTGCTAAAGCGACAGGGAGGGGAGATACGCAGTATTTT.

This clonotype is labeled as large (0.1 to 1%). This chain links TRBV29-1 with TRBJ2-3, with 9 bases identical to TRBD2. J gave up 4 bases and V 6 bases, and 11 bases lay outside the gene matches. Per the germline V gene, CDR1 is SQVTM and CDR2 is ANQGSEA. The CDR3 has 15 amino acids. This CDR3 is CSVPGAGGPSDTQYF. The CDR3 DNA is TGCAGCGTCCCCGGGGCGGGGGGGCCTTCAGATACGCAGTATTTT.

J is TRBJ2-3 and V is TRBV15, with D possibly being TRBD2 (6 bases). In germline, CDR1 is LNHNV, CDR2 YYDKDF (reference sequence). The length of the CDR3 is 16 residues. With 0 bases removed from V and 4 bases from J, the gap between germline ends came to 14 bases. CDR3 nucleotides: TGTGCCACCAGCAGAGATTTCGGGAGCGGTTCAGATACGCAGTATTTT. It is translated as CATSRDFGSGSDTQYF.